Listed below are T cell receptor beta chains from one sample, sequenced in a study of T-cell memory formation after mild COVID-19. TCRdb called the 5' RACE reads again in MiXCR, with one record for every CDR3 protein. The sample consists of around 410,000 distinct CDR3 sequences, under 25% of them appearing once. The sample comprised PBMCs or a T cell subset sorted from them (not recorded which). These receptors originate from an adult woman who had mild COVID-19 (a few samples of this study predate the infection). Cell type and time point are not known. Both conserved end residues are part of each CDR3. D genes are given only for firm matches. Clone size is given for some rows only: seen once, a few or many times, or a class if the clone is expanded.

d_call	clone_size	v_call	j_call	cdr3_nt	cdr3_aa
TRBD2	.	TRBV5-5	TRBJ2-2	TGTGCCAGCAGCTTAGGCGGGGGTCCGGGGAGCACCGGGGAGCTGTTTTTT	CASSLGGGPGSTGELFF
.	few	TRBV7-3	TRBJ1-2	TGTGCCAGCAGCTCCCGGCAGGGAGACTATGGCTACACCTTC	CASSSRQGDYGYTF
TRBD1	.	TRBV5-1	TRBJ1-1	TGCGCCAGCAGCTCTCGACAGGGCTTGGGTTACACTGAAGCTTTCTTT	CASSSRQGLGYTEAFF
.	many	TRBV7-9	TRBJ1-2	TGTGCCAGCAGCCCGGACGGTAACTATGGCTACACCTTC	CASSPDGNYGYTF
.	few	TRBV18	TRBJ2-7	TGTGCCAGCTCACCAATGGGTGGGGAGCAGTACTTC	CASSPMGGEQYF
TRBD2	.	TRBV7-8	TRBJ2-1	TGTGCCAGCAGCCAGGGACTACCCAATGAGCAGTTCTTC	CASSQGLPNEQFF
.	few	TRBV2	TRBJ2-5	TGTGCCAGCAGTGAAAGGGGGGCCTTATCCCTGGGGACCCAGTACTTC	CASSERGALSLGTQYF
.	.	TRBV7-2	TRBJ2-5	TGTGCCAGCAGCGAAGGGGGGCAGGGTCAAGAGACCCAGTACTTC	CASSEGGQGQETQYF
.	once	TRBV4-2	TRBJ1-2	TGTGCCAGCAGCCAGGGGGAGGGCTACACCTTC	CASSQGEGYTF
TRBD2	.	TRBV5-1	TRBJ2-7	TGCGCCAGCAGCGCTTTAGCGGGGGTGCGAACTACGGAGCAGTACTTC	CASSALAGVRTTEQYF
TRBD1	many	TRBV5-1	TRBJ1-1	TGCGCCAGCAGCTCGTTGGGACAGGGTGTGAACACTGAAGCTTTCTTT	CASSSLGQGVNTEAFF
.	.	TRBV11-2	TRBJ2-2	TGTGCCAGCAGCTTAACGTTTCCACGCGGGGAGCTGTTTTTT	CASSLTFPRGELFF
.	.	TRBV14	TRBJ2-1	TGTGCCAGCAGCCAACGCCAGGGAAGCTCCTACAATGAGCAGTTCTTC	CASSQRQGSSYNEQFF
TRBD2	many	TRBV7-8	TRBJ2-3	TGTGCCAGCAGCTGGACAGCGGGGGGGATCACAGATACGCAGTATTTT	CASSWTAGGITDTQYF
.	.	TRBV7-9	TRBJ2-1	TGTGCCAGCAGCTTAGATCTTGAGCAGTTCTTC	CASSLDLEQFF
TRBD1	few	TRBV6-5	TRBJ1-5	TGTGCCAGCAGGCGACAGGGGTCCAATCAGCCCCAGCATTTT	CASRRQGSNQPQHF
.	many	TRBV15	TRBJ2-1	TGTGCCACCAGCACCCCCTCCTCCTCACAATACAATGAGCAGTTCTTC	CATSTPSSSQYNEQFF
TRBD1	.	TRBV30	TRBJ1-1	TGTGCCTGGAGTGGACAGGGGGCAGGAAACACTGAAGCTTTCTTT	CAWSGQGAGNTEAFF
TRBD2	.	TRBV20-1	TRBJ2-4	TGCAGTGCTAGAGATCCTAGCGGGAGTTTTGGAAACATTCAGTACTTC	CSARDPSGSFGNIQYF
.	.	TRBV12-3/TRBV12-4	TRBJ2-3	TGTGCCAGCAGTTCCCCAGGGACCAGGGATAGCACAGATACGCAGTATTTT	CASSSPGTRDSTDTQYF
TRBD1	.	TRBV9	TRBJ2-1	TGTGCCAGCAGCGCCTCAGGGGGCTGGGAGAGTTCGGAGTTCTTC	CASSASGGWESSEFF
.	.	TRBV11-3	TRBJ1-1	TGTGCCAGCAAAGACCCGGAGGCCACTGAAGCTTTCTTT	CASKDPEATEAFF
.	.	TRBV11-2	TRBJ2-3	TGTGCCAGCAGCCAGGACGTAGCGAAGTATTTT	CASSQDVAKYF
.	few	TRBV11-3	TRBJ2-5	TGTGCCAGCAGCTCACGGAGTGCCCCGGAGACCCAGTACTTC	CASSSRSAPETQYF
TRBD2	.	TRBV7-2	TRBJ2-3	TGTGCCAGCAGCTTAGGAGCCGGGACTAGCGGCACAGATACGCAGTATTTT	CASSLGAGTSGTDTQYF